The entry below gives a single T cell receptor beta chain sequence along with its context. A read error may account for a junction end that differs from germline. This sample was taken from a study of blood T cell repertoires in COVID-19. Study-wide background: Collection of acute and convalescent COVID-19 samples took place in the United States, Italy and Spain. In each case, the material was cDNA or gDNA derived from T cells, B-cell-depleted T cells, or PBMCs.

Study processing details: Researchers report that nucleated cell counts were estimated from reference gene primer amplification. Profiled with immunoSEQ multiplex PCR; TCRdb holds only in-frame clones, not every one. Clone size and the V and J calls come from that table; the DNA yielded D and trimming. This table has a few hundred thousand clones, 85% to 90% appearing once. From germline, CDR1 is SGHRS and CDR2 YFSETQ. The CDR3 is 11 residues long. This chain links TRBV5-1 with TRBJ2-1; tentative D call: TRBD2 (5 bases). This clonotype was sampled from a woman aged 40 to 50 who had recovered from COVID-19. Sequenced sample: peripheral blood. CDR3 sequence (DNA): TGCGCCAGCAGCTTGGAGGACTCTCGGGTCTTC. Translation: CASSLEDSRVF. Together with reference TRBV5-1 and TRBJ2-1, the CDR3 gives the full variable domain: KAGVTQTPRYLIKTRGQQVTLSCSPISGHRSVSWYQQTPGQGLQFLFEYFSETQRNKGNFPGRFSGRQFSNSRSEMNVSTLELGDSALYLCASSLEDSRVFGPGTRLTVL.